This passage covers 9 T cell receptor beta chains from one sample sequenced in a study of T cells in Graves' hyperthyroidism and ophthalmopathy. Template material for amplifying TCR beta CDR3 regions consisted of RNA transcripts. TCR CDR3 underwent first-round RT-PCR with the HTBI primer set. TCRdb re-derived calls from the multiplex PCR reads in MiXCR, one entry per CDR3 protein. The table has 750,000 to 900,000 distinct CDR3 sequences, 38% seen once. Sequences were obtained from blood. Receptors were obtained from a man between 18 and 29 years old with Graves' hyperthyroidism.

In its sample, this clonotype was seen many times. This chain uses TRBV15 with TRBJ2-7; D perhaps matches TRBD2 (7 bases). The V gene lost 6 bases and the J gene lost 5 bases, with 23 bases spanning the gap. This CDR3 contains 16 residues. Looked up from germline, CDR1 is LNHNV and CDR2 is YYDKDF (reference sequence). This CDR3 is CATSPGSFWGGDEQYF. The CDR3 DNA sequence: TGTGCCACCAGTCCCGGCTCCTTTTGGGGGGGCGACGAGCAGTACTTC.

Concerning this clonotype itself: At one end the junction does not follow the germline gene, possibly because of a read error. V usage is TRBV10-3 and J usage is TRBJ2-2; 9 nucleotides agree with TRBD2. This CDR3 region has 17 residues. Germline CDR1 reads ENHRY; CDR2 reads SYGVKD. The CDR3 DNA is TGTGCCAGCAGTTACCTCGGACTAGCGACGAACACCGGGGAGCTGTTTTTT. This translates into CASSYLGLATNTGELFF.

The chain links TRBV29-1 to TRBJ2-7; 9 nucleotides agree with TRBD2. This CDR3 contains 13 residues. V lost 6 bases, J lost 6 bases, and 9 bases stayed unmatched. Germline V gene lookup returns CDR1 SQVTM and CDR2 ANQGSEA. The CDR3 sequence: CSVRTELAGEQYF. The DNA of the CDR3 is TGCAGCGTCCGGACAGAACTAGCGGGCGAGCAGTACTTC.

The V call is TRBV6-5, the J call TRBJ1-6; 9 bases are shared with TRBD1. CDR3 size: 15 residues. V trimming: 5 bases; J trimming: 7 bases; junction bases outside the gene matches: 6. CDR1 is MNHEY and CDR2 is SVGAGI in the germline V gene. CDR3 sequence (DNA): TGTGCCAGCAGTCCCCGGACAGGGGCAAATTCACCCCTCCACTTT. It yields the protein CASSPRTGANSPLHF.

The sample holds one count of this clonotype. A much larger clone lies one base from this, so it may be a read error. The chain has TRBV25-1 and TRBJ1-6; D is unresolved. The V and J ends lost 3 bases and 7 bases respectively, with 13 bases between them. This CDR3 spans 15 amino acids. Germline loops: CDR1 MGHDK, CDR2 SYGVNS. CDR3 sequence: CASSEAERENSPLHF. As DNA, the CDR3 is TGTGCCAGCAGTGAGGCAGAGAGGGAGAATTCACCCCTCCACTTT.

The chain uses TRBV20-1 and TRBJ1-5; TRBD1 matches at 7 bases. This CDR3 is built from 15 residues. V lost 0 bases and J lost 5; bases outside the gene matches: 7. Germline CDR1 and CDR2: DFQATT and SNEGSKA (reference sequence). This CDR3 reads CSARERYRGDQPQHF. CDR3 coding DNA: TGCAGTGCTAGAGAACGATACAGGGGTGATCAGCCCCAGCATTTT.

The chain links TRBV4-2 to TRBJ2-2; no reliable D call. The CDR3 contains 15 residues. Trimming removed 6 bases at V and 2 bases at J, with 13 bases between. The germline V gene has CDR1 LGHNA and CDR2 YNFKEQ. CDR3 residues: CASRKDRVNTGELFF. The DNA of the CDR3 is TGTGCCAGCAGGAAAGATAGGGTTAACACCGGGGAGCTGTTTTTT.

This clonotype was recorded many times. The gene calls are TRBV10-2 and TRBJ1-5; D gene uncertain. Trimming removed 0 bases at V and 6 bases at J, with 3 bases between. Germline lookup yields CDR1 WSHSY and CDR2 SAAADI. The CDR3 spans 12 residues. CDR3 DNA: TGCGCCAGCAGTGAGTCAGGTCAGCCCCAGCATTTT. Protein product: CASSESGQPQHF.

Many counts were recorded for this clonotype. CDR3 sequence (DNA): TGTGCCACCAGCAGTCGGGACAGAGAACAAGAGACCCAGTACTTC. It codes for CATSSRDREQETQYF. The chain links TRBV15 to TRBJ2-5, with 7 bases identical to TRBD1. The CDR3 contains 15 residues. Trimming at V came to 3 bases and at J to 2 bases, leaving 6 bases not matched to a gene. Germline V lookup: CDR1 LNHNV, CDR2 YYDKDF (reference sequence).